These T cell receptor beta chains were read from a single sample in a study of T cell responses to AZD1222 COVID-19 vaccine. TCRdb's table, derived via immunoSEQ multiplex PCR, lists solely in-frame clones and lacks some. The profile shows 200,000 to 250,000 clones, about 93% of them singletons. The sequencing here drew on peripheral blood, taken on day 0 of MenACWY control vaccination. Receptors were obtained from an adult in good health. Both conserved end residues are trimmed from each CDR3. The order of the fields is CDR3 length, V gene, CDR3 protein.

cdr3_length: 13; v_call: TRBV27; cdr3_aa: ASSLGPGMGQPQH
cdr3_length: 10; v_call: TRBV5-6; cdr3_aa: ASSYKDRWGF
cdr3_length: 12; v_call: TRBV6-5; cdr3_aa: ASSYARGRGGYT
cdr3_length: 9; v_call: TRBV18; cdr3_aa: ASSLYNEQF
cdr3_length: 14; v_call: TRBV19; cdr3_aa: ASSIRTRGLHTEAF
cdr3_length: 14; v_call: TRBV6-1; cdr3_aa: ASSVIQGASNSPLH
cdr3_length: 14; v_call: TRBV18; cdr3_aa: ASSPPGRRGTGELF
cdr3_length: 10; v_call: TRBV3-1/TRBV3-2; cdr3_aa: ASRSSGTEAF
cdr3_length: 12; v_call: TRBV5-6; cdr3_aa: ASSLRGSTDTQY
cdr3_length: 17; v_call: TRBV20-1; cdr3_aa: SASRDRERESSSNQPQH
cdr3_length: 11; v_call: TRBV15; cdr3_aa: ATRPGQGEKLF
cdr3_length: 13; v_call: TRBV11-2; cdr3_aa: ASSLNPGSYNEQF